The 3 T cell receptor beta chains in this list originate from one sample, sequenced in a study of cytomegalovirus exposure and HLA in healthy donors. PCR primers comprised 60 Vbeta and 13 Jbeta primers. TCRdb keeps only in-frame clones here, not all; method: immunoSEQ multiplex PCR. The sample records about 190,000 clones, 80% to 85% being singletons. The source material was PBMCs. These receptors all stem from a woman aged 18-30 years in good health and CMV-seronegative.

CDR3 region: CASSIDPRRVDTQYF. DNA of the CDR3: TGTGCCAGTAGTATAGACCCGCGGCGGGTAGATACGCAGTATTTT. The gene calls are TRBV19 and TRBJ2-3; D is perhaps TRBD2 (5 bases). V dropped 0 bases and J dropped 5 bases, with 12 bases sitting between them. CDR1 and CDR2 (germline): LNHDA, SQIVND (reference sequence). This CDR3 contains 15 residues.

The rearrangement links TRBV13 to TRBJ2-7, with no clear D. Germline values: CDR1 PRHDT, CDR2 FYEKMQ (reference sequence). Trimming stripped 1 base from V and 10 bases from J, with 17 bases between. The CDR3 contains 14 residues. CDR3 in amino acids: CASSLVGTAREQYF. The CDR3, as DNA: TGTGCCAGCAGCTTAGTGGGCACGGCAAGAGAACAGTACTTC.

This chain links TRBV27 with TRBJ2-3; 9 bases align to TRBD1. V was clipped by 5 bases and J by 7 bases; unmatched bases: 4. Germline loops: CDR1 MNHEY, CDR2 SMNVEV (reference sequence). The CDR3 has 13 residues. The CDR3 region is CASSRDRVNTQYF. CDR3 bases: TGTGCCAGCAGTAGGGACAGGGTAAATACGCAGTATTTT.